What follows is one T cell receptor beta chain and its context. Sequenced by immunoSEQ multiplex PCR; TCRdb stores in-frame clones only, minus some. This sample carries about 2.1 million clones, roughly 95% of them seen once, and the ten largest clones take about 1.6%. Naive CD8 cells lacked CD45RO and underwent positive selection for CCR7, leaving out terminally differentiated effector memory CD45RA+ cells. This entry is derived from a study of shared clonotypes between healthy human individuals. CDR1 and CDR2 from the germline V gene are SQVTM and ANQGSEA. This CDR3 has 15 residues. V lost 3 bases and J 1 base, leaving 13 bases between the germline ends.

The sequence came from a man younger than 30 in good health. Some clones in this sample may be carry-over from other donors' samples. Sequencing was done on a sample of naive CD8+ T cells from PBMCs. The chain is built from TRBV29-1 and TRBJ2-1, with a weak D call TRBD1 (6 bases). The CDR3 spells CSVDVQGVSYNEQFF. DNA for the CDR3: TGCAGCGTTGACGTACAGGGAGTATCCTACAATGAGCAGTTCTTC.